The entry that follows covers one TCR beta chain sequence. Its antigen is not known. This sample is part of a study of T cell responses to AZD1222 COVID-19 vaccine. Whole-study findings and limits: White British people made up most donors, females outnumbered males, and clonal diversity was possibly underestimated. There were repertoire samples only from the period after the peak T cell response. When two AZD1222 doses had been given, Spike-specific TCR breadth and depth rose.

Measured with immunoSEQ multiplex PCR; TCRdb has only the in-frame clones, and not every one. Of 150,000 or so clones listed, 70% to 90% are singletons. Deletions cut 5 bases from V and 0 bases from J, with 11 bases between. Germline V lookup: CDR1 SGHVS, CDR2 FNYEAQ. This CDR3 contains 15 residues. This specimen was peripheral blood, taken 28 days after the second dose of the MenACWY control vaccine. The rearrangement uses TRBV7-6 and TRBJ2-1; a possible D gene is TRBD1 (5 bases). This clonotype was obtained from an adult who received the MenACWY meningococcal vaccine as a control. The CDR3 is CASSLGPSSYNEQFF. CDR3 nucleotide sequence: TGTGCCAGCAGCCTGGGGCCGAGCTCCTACAATGAGCAGTTCTTC.